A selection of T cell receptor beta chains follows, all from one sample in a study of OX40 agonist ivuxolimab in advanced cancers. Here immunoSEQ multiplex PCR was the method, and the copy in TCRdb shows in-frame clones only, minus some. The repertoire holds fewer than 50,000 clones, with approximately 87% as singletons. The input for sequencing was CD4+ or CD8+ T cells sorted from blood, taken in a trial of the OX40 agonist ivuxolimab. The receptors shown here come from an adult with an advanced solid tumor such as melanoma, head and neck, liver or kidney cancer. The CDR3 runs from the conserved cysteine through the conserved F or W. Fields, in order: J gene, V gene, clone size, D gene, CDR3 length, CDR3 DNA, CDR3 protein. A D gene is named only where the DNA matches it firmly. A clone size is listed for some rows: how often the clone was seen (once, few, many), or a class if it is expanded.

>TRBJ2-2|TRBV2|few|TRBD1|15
TGTGCCAGCACCGCGACAGGGGGCTTCACCGGGGAGCTGTTTTTT
CASTATGGFTGELFF
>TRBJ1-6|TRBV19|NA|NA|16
TGTGCCAGTAGTGGGTACAGCCGCTCCTATAATTCACCCCTCCACTTT
CASSGYSRSYNSPLHF
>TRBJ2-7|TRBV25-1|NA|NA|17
TGTGCCAGCAGTGAATCCACCGGGACCCGCTCAGATTACGAGCAGTACTTC
CASSESTGTRSDYEQYF
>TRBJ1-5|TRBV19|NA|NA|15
TGTGCCAGTAACTGGGGGGAAAATAGCAATCAGCCCCAGCATTTT
CASNWGENSNQPQHF
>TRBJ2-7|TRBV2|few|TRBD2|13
TGTGCCACCATCGGGGGGGAATCCTACGAGCAGTACTTC
CATIGGESYEQYF
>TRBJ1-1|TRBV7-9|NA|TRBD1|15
TGTGCCAGCAGCTTAGGACAGGGGGAGAACACTGAAGCTTTCTTT
CASSLGQGENTEAFF
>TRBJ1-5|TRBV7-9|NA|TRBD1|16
TGTGCCAGCAGCTTAGCGTTTGGCAGGGGGAATCAGCCCCAGCATTTT
CASSLAFGRGNQPQHF
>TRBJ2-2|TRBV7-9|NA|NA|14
TGTGCCAGCAGCTTAGGGTCCGGGGCCGGGGAGCTGTTTTTT
CASSLGSGAGELFF
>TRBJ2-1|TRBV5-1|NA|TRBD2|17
TGCGCCAGCAGCTTGGTGGCTAGCGGGACCGATATGGATGAGCAGTTCTTC
CASSLVASGTDMDEQFF
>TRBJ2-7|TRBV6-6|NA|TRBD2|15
TGTGCCAGCAAAATCCTAGCGGAAAGCTCCTACGAGCAGTACTTC
CASKILAESSYEQYF
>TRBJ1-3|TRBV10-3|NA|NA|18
TGTGCCAGCGTTACTGGGGGGGCAGGCCAGAAGACTGGAAACACCATATATTTT
CASVTGGAGQKTGNTIYF
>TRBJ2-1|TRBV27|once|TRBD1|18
TGTGCCAGCAGTTGGACCGGACAGGGAGGCAGAAGTGACAATGAGCAGTTCTTC
CASSWTGQGGRSDNEQFF
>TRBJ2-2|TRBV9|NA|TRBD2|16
TGTGCCAGCAGCCCACGACTAGCGGGGGGCCATTGGGAGCTGTTTTTT
CASSPRLAGGHWELFF
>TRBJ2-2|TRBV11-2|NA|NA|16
TGTGCCAGCAGCTTAGGTTGGGTCCAGGACACCGGGGAGCTGTTTTTT
CASSLGWVQDTGELFF
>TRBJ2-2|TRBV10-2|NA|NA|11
TGCGCCAGCTCGAACACCGGGGAGCTGTTTTTT
CASSNTGELFF
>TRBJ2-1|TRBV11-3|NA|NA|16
TGTGCCAGCAGCTTAGCTAGACAAAGCTCCTACAATGAGCAGTTCTTC
CASSLARQSSYNEQFF
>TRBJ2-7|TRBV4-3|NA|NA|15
TGCGCCAGCAGCCAAGAAAGGACACTTCCCCTGGGGCAGTACTTC
CASSQERTLPLGQYF
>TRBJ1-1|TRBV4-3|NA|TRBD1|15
TGCGCCAGCAGCCATGGGACAGGGGCGAACACTGAAGCTTTCTTT
CASSHGTGANTEAFF
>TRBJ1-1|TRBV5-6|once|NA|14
TGTGCCAGCAGCTTGGCCAGAGGGGGTCAGGAAGCTTTCTTT
CASSLARGGQEAFF
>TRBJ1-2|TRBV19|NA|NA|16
TGTGCCAGTAGTATCAAGCTAGGGGCCCTTACTTATGGCTACACCTTC
CASSIKLGALTYGYTF
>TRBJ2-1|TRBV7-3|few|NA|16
TGTGCCAGCAGCTTAACCAGTAGGGGGGCCTACAATGAGCAGTTCTTC
CASSLTSRGAYNEQFF
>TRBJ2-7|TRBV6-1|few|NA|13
TGTGCCAGCGGACCCTCGGGACCCTACGAGCAGTACTTC
CASGPSGPYEQYF
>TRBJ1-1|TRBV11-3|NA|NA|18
TGTGCCAGCAGCTTAGGGTATTGGGGGGCCGGGTTGAACACTGAAGCTTTCTTT
CASSLGYWGAGLNTEAFF
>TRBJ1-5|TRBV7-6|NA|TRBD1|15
TGTGCCAGCAGCCCTTGGGACAGGGGAGATCAGCCCCAGCATTTT
CASSPWDRGDQPQHF
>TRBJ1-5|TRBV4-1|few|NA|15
TGCGCCAGCAGCCAAGAGGCAGGGGTCAATCAGCCCCAGCATTTT
CASSQEAGVNQPQHF
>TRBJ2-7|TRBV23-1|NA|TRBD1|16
TGCGCCAGCAGTCCCGAACCGGGACAGGGGACCTACGAGCAGTACTTC
CASSPEPGQGTYEQYF
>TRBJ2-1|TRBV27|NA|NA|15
TGTGCCAGCGATCAGGGGTCGGGCTCCTACAATGAGCAGTTCTTC
CASDQGSGSYNEQFF
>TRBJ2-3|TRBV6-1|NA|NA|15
TGTGCCAGCAGTGATAGATCCCCTAGGACAGATACGCAGTATTTT
CASSDRSPRTDTQYF
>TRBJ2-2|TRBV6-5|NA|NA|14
TGTGCCAGCAGTCAGGGGCAGGCCAATGGGGAGCTGTTTTTT
CASSQGQANGELFF
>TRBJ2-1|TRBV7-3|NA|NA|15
TGTGCCAGCAGCTTAGCCCAGGGGAGGTACAATGAGCAGTTCTTC
CASSLAQGRYNEQFF
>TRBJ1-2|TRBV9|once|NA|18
TGTGCCAGCAGCGCCGAGACCATAATGGCGGGGGAGAACTATGGCTACACCTTC
CASSAETIMAGENYGYTF
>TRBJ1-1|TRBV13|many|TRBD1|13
TGTGCCAGCAGCTTAGCGGACAGGGGTGAAGCTTTCTTT
CASSLADRGEAFF
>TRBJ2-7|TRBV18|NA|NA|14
TGTGCCAGCTCACCCTCCACCGGGGGCTACGAGCAGTACTTC
CASSPSTGGYEQYF
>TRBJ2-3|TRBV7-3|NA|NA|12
TGTGCCAGCAGTGGTGGGTCAGATACGCAGTATTTT
CASSGGSDTQYF
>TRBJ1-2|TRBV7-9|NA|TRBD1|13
TGTGCCAGCAGCTTGACAGGGGGCTGGGACTACACCTTC
CASSLTGGWDYTF
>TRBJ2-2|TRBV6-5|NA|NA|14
TGTGCCAGCAGTTACGGTGGGAACACCGGGGAGCTGTTTTTT
CASSYGGNTGELFF
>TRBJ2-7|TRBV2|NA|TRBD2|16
TGTGCCAGCAGATCTCCTTATACTAGCGACCCCTACGAGCAGTACTTC
CASRSPYTSDPYEQYF
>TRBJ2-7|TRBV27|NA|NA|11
TGTGCCAGCAGCATTGGGGGGGAGCAGTACTTC
CASSIGGEQYF
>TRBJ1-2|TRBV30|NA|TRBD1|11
TGTGCCGCCGACAGGGTCCATGGCTACACCTTC
CAADRVHGYTF
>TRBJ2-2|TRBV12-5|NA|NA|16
TGTGCTAGTGGTTTCCTGACAGCCCTGAACACCGGGGAGCTGTTTTTT
CASGFLTALNTGELFF
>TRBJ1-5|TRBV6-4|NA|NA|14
TGTGCCAGCAGTGAGGAGGCAGGGACTCAGCCCCAGCATTTT
CASSEEAGTQPQHF